Detailed here is one TCR beta chain. The antigen is not known. This sample is drawn from a study of T cells expressing NK-cell markers. Background on the study: In the group of eight sequenced donors, seven were HCMV-seropositive and one was seronegative.

Overall study results and limits: A range of about 1.0-7.5% of CD8+ T cells consisted of dominant NKG2C+ clonotypes in 6 or 7 donors. The study found these clonotypes also leading the CD3+CD56-NKG2C+ fraction in a few donors. HCMV specificity of expanded NKG2C+ T cell clones remained unclear.

After re-calling the 5' RACE reads, TCRdb lists one entry per CDR3 protein, DNA absent. The table gives 400,000 to 450,000 distinct CDR3 sequences; the top ten clones make up about 7.1% of it. This clonotype was obtained from a woman aged 18 to 75 in good health. Input material: blood T cells: a sorted CD56 or NKG2C T cell subset, CD4+ or CD8+ T cells, or bulk PBMC T cells (not recorded which).

CDR3 residues: CASSFHKDTEAFF. The chain has TRBV5-1 and TRBJ1-1. The CDR3 loop spans 13 amino acids. The germline V gene encodes CDR1 SGHRS and CDR2 YFSETQ.